Described below is a single T cell receptor (beta chain) sequence and its context. Its antigen is not identified. Data came from immunoSEQ multiplex PCR; TCRdb stores just in-frame clones and leaves some out. Among roughly 1.4 million clones listed, approximately 98.5% were seen once. CDR3 length equals 15 residues. Looked up from germline, CDR1 is MDHEN and CDR2 is SYDVKM. Trimming took 3 bases from V and 1 from J, leaving 11 bases between them. These data come from a study of shared clonotypes between healthy human individuals. Study results and limitations: Relative to their counterparts shared across all four donors, non-shared clonotypes exhibited diminished generation probabilities. When naive CD4 clonotypes were compared across a handful of donors, approximately 5% were shared.

This chain links TRBV28 with TRBJ2-3, with D perhaps TRBD2 (6 bases). Sequenced sample: naive CD4+ T cells sorted from blood. Subset indicated: CD45RA+ positively selected. This TCR was recovered from a young man in good health. The CDR3: CASSLGGMGTDTQYF. DNA for the CDR3: TGTGCCAGCAGTTTGGGCGGGATGGGCACAGATACGCAGTATTTT. The full variable domain, rest sourced from reference TRBV28 and TRBJ2-3, is DVKVTQSSRYLVKRTGEKVFLECVQDMDHENMFWYRQDPGLGLRLIYFSYDVKMKEKGDIPEGYSVSREKKERFSLILESASTNQTSMYLCASSLGGMGTDTQYFGPGTRLTVL.